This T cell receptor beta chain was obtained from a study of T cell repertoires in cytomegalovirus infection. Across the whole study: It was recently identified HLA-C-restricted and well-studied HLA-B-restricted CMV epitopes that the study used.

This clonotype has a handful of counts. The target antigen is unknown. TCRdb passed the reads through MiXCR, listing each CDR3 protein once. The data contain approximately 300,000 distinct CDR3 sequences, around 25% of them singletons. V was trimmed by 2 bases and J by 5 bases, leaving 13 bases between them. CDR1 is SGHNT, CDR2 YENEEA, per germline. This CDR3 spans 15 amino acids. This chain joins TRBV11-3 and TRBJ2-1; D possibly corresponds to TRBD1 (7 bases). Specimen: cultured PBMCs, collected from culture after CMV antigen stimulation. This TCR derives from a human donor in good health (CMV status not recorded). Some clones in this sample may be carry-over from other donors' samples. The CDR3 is CASSLSAGGNNEQFF. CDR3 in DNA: TGTGCCAGCAGCTTATCGGCAGGGGGGAACAATGAGCAGTTCTTC. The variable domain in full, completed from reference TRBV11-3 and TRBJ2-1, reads EAGVVQSPRYKIIEKKQPVAFWCNPISGHNTLYWYLQNLGQGPELLIRYENEEAVDDSQLPKDRFSAERLKGVDSTLKIQPAELGDSAVYLCASSLSAGGNNEQFFGPGTRLTVL.